Listed here are 22 T cell receptor beta chains from one sample, sequenced in a study of T cells in women clearing cervical HPV infection. The protocol was immunoSEQ multiplex PCR, while the TCRdb copy is restricted to in-frame clones and leaves out a portion. This sample's table has 39,000 or so clones. The source material was blood buffy coat. These receptors were collected from a woman between 18 and 75 years old with a cervical HPV16 infection that either progressed to CIN3+ or cleared (not recorded which).

A note on this clone: The read ends 3 residues before the CDR3 terminus; that terminus is restored from the germline J gene. The V and J genes are TRBV7-8 and TRBJ1-2, with D maybe TRBD1 (5 bases). The germline gives CDR1 SGHVS, CDR2 FQNEAQ. The CDR3 extends over 15 amino acids. CDR3 amino acids: CASSLVGTSTYDYTF. The CDR3 bases that were read are TGTGCCAGCAGCTTAGTGGGGACTAGTACCTACGAC.

As for this clone: The CDR3 end falls 3 residues outside the read, so it is completed with the germline J gene. The chain uses TRBV18 and TRBJ2-1; D is undetermined. The V gene lost 2 bases and the J gene lost 5 bases, with 7 bases spanning the gap. The germline CDR1 and CDR2 sequences are KGHSH and LQKENI. The CDR3 has 13 amino acids. The sequenced part of the CDR3 DNA is TGTGCCAGCTCACCAAGGCAGGACAATGAG. Its translation is CASSPRQDNE. The full CDR3 reads CASSPRQDNEQFF.

A remark on this clone: The sequenced fragment ends 3 residues before the CDR3 boundary, so the rest is inferred from the germline J gene. The chain employs TRBV30 and TRBJ2-4, with TRBD1 matching 10 bases. Germline CDR1 reads GTSNPN; CDR2 reads SVGIG (reference sequence). This CDR3 has 19 amino acids. The CDR3 reads CAWSQRARTGGVGNYGQYF. The part of the CDR3 DNA that was read is TGTGCCTGGAGCCAAAGGGCCCGGACAGGGGGGGTTGGTAACTATGGT.

Details on this clone: Coverage ceases 3 residues before the CDR3 finishes, and the germline J gene fills in the end. The chain employs TRBV7-8 and TRBJ2-2; D is perhaps TRBD1 (6 bases). The CDR3 loop spans 16 amino acids. CDR1 is SGHVS, CDR2 FQNEAQ, per germline. V lost 5 bases and J lost 0, with 13 bases in between. CDR3 sequence reads: CASSPHEGANTGELFF. Incomplete CDR3 DNA: TGTGCCAGCAGCCCCCATGAGGGGGCGAACACCGGGGAG.

Comment on this clone: With the read ending 3 residues before the CDR3 end, the germline J gene is used to fill in that end. The chain is built from TRBV11-3 and TRBJ1-1; perhaps TRBD1 as D (5 bases). CDR1 is SGHNT, CDR2 YENEEA, per germline. This CDR3 is built from 13 residues. V shed 5 bases and J shed 0 bases, with 7 bases lying between them. Partial CDR3 DNA: TGTGCCAGCAGCAAGGGGTTGAACACTGAA. Translated: CASSKGLNTE. In full, the CDR3 reads CASSKGLNTEAFF.

Worth noting for this clone: Sequencing ends 3 residues short of the CDR3 end; the germline J gene provides the rest. The chain combines TRBV5-1 with TRBJ2-2; 7 bases are a match to TRBD1. The CDR3 length is 16 residues. J gave up 0 bases and V 0 bases, and 2 bases lay outside the gene matches. Germline V lookup: CDR1 SGHRS, CDR2 YFSETQ. CDR3 sequence: CASSLAGTANTGELFF. The CDR3 bases that were read are TGCGCCAGCAGCTTGGCCGGGACAGCGAACACCGGGGAG.

Concerning this clone itself: The CDR3 end is not reached by the read, which stops 3 residues before it; the germline J gene fills it in. The chain has TRBV2 and TRBJ1-2, with D tentatively TRBD1 (6 bases). The germline V gene has CDR1 SNHLY and CDR2 FYNNEI. This CDR3 spans 15 amino acids. The chain's CDR3 is CASSERTAHSYDYTF. The part of the CDR3 DNA that was read is TGTGCCAGCAGTGAACGGACAGCTCATTCCTACGAC. Full variable domain (missing parts from reference TRBV2 and TRBJ1-2): EPEVTQTPSHQVTQMGQEVILRCVPISNHLYFYWYRQILGQKVEFLVSFYNNEISEKSEIFDDQFSVERPDGSNFTLKIRSTKLEDSAMYFCASSERTAHSYDYTFGSGTRLTVV.

The CDR3 spells CASTPVYEQYF. The part of the CDR3 DNA that was read is TGTGCCAGCACCCCCGTCTACGAG. The chain joins TRBV2 to TRBJ2-7, with D unclear. The read terminates 3 residues before the CDR3 end, so the remaining end is supplied by the germline J gene. V lost 7 bases to trimming and J lost 3 bases, with 7 bases between them. The CDR3 extends over 11 amino acids. From germline, CDR1 is SNHLY and CDR2 FYNNEI.

On this clone: The CDR3 goes on 3 residues after the read ends, and that part is filled in from the germline J gene. The chain combines TRBV20-1 with TRBJ2-3; the D gene is possibly TRBD1 (5 bases). CDR3 length: 12 amino acids. Germline V gene data show CDR1 as DFQATT and CDR2 as SNEGSKA (reference sequence). Trimming shortened V by 5 bases and J by 4 bases, and 10 bases separated the two germline ends. The sequenced CDR3 bases are TGCAGTGCTTGGACATCCTCAGATACG. Protein sequence: CSAWTSSDT. The complete CDR3 protein is CSAWTSSDTQYF.

A remark on this clone: The missing CDR3 end, 3 residues past where the read stops, is filled in from the germline J gene. The chain uses TRBV5-1 and TRBJ1-2, with 8 bases matching TRBD1. Looked up from germline, CDR1 is SGHRS and CDR2 is YFSETQ. There are 16 residues in the CDR3. The V segment lost 1 base and the J segment 2 bases; nucleotides outside the gene matches: 7. The covered CDR3 bases are TGCGCCAGCAGCTTGAGGCAAGGGGACAGGAACTATGGC. Translating it yields CASSLRQGDRNYG. The whole CDR3 reads CASSLRQGDRNYGYTF.

On this clone: The read ends 3 residues shy of where the CDR3 ends; the end is completed using the germline J gene. The V call is TRBV6-2 or TRBV6-3, the J call TRBJ2-3, with TRBD2 matching over 9 bases. V was clipped by 10 bases and J by 4 bases; unmatched bases: 15. Germline assignment: CDR1 MNHEY and CDR2 SVGEGT. The CDR3 is 16 residues long. CDR3 sequence: CAIARASGAQPDTQYF. Incomplete CDR3 DNA: TGTGCCATCGCGAGGGCTAGCGGGGCCCAGCCAGATACG.

On this clone itself: The CDR3 is cut off 3 residues early in the read; its end comes from the germline J gene. This chain connects TRBV5-1 to TRBJ1-5; D gene ambiguous. In germline, CDR1 is SGHRS, CDR2 YFSETQ. The CDR3 covers 13 residues. The ends were cut back, 4 bases at V and 9 bases at J, with 14 bases in the middle. The CDR3 bases that were read are TGCGCCAGCAGCCCCGCGGGGTTCGGGCCC. It codes for CASSPAGFGP. The full CDR3 protein reads CASSPAGFGPQHF.

About this clone itself: The CDR3 extends 3 residues past the end of the read, so its final part is completed from the germline J gene. The chain is built from TRBV6-1 and TRBJ1-5, with 10 bases that match TRBD1. CDR1 MNHNS and CDR2 SASEGT come from the germline V gene. The CDR3 contains 17 residues. Trimming cost V 1 base and J 6 bases; bases outside gene matches: 9. This CDR3 reads CASSEVTGTGVRQPQHF. The DNA read from the CDR3 is TGTGCCAGCAGTGAAGTAACCGGGACAGGGGTACGTCAGCCC.

On this clone: The read ends 3 residues shy of where the CDR3 ends; the end is completed using the germline J gene. The chain is built from TRBV2 and TRBJ2-1; TRBD1 might be the D (6 bases). There are 12 residues in the CDR3. In germline, CDR1 is SNHLY, CDR2 FYNNEI. The ends were cut back, 4 bases at V and 8 bases at J, with 9 bases in the middle. The CDR3 sequence is CASSGQADEQFF. The CDR3 bases that were read are TGTGCCAGCAGTGGACAGGCCGATGAG.

As to this clone: The read is 3 residues too short to cover the CDR3 end, so that end is filled in from the germline J gene. V usage is TRBV7-2 and J usage is TRBJ2-5, with 7 bases identical to TRBD1. From germline, CDR1 is SGHTA and CDR2 FQGNSA. Trimming at V came to 3 bases and at J to 3 bases, leaving 1 base not matched to a gene. The CDR3 has 13 residues. CDR3 DNA (partial): TGTGCCAGCAGCTTTGGACAGGAAGAGACC. Its protein is CASSFGQEET. The whole CDR3 protein reads CASSFGQEETQYF.

Note on this clone: The read terminates 3 residues ahead of where the CDR3 ends, so the germline J gene completes it. The chain combines TRBV7-3 with TRBJ1-2, with a possible D match to TRBD1 (6 bases). CDR3 size: 15 residues. Germline CDR1 is SGHTA and CDR2 is FQGTGA. CDR3 amino acids: CASSPYAGGPTTYTF. The DNA read from the CDR3 is TGTGCCAGCAGTCCTTACGCGGGGGGGCCGACTACC.

CDR3 DNA (partial): TGTGCCAGCAGTGAAGGTGGACAGGGGCGGTTGAGTTCACCC. Its translation: CASSEGGQGRLSSP. The complete CDR3 reads CASSEGGQGRLSSPLHF. V gene TRBV2 combines with J gene TRBJ1-6; 9 bases match TRBD1. The CDR3 end falls 3 residues outside the read, so it is completed with the germline J gene. This CDR3 has 17 amino acids. In germline, CDR1 is SNHLY, CDR2 FYNNEI. The V gene end was trimmed by 1 base and the J gene end by 9 bases; junction bases not matched to a gene: 10.

Comment on this clone: The CDR3 goes on 3 residues after the read ends, and that part is filled in from the germline J gene. The rearrangement uses TRBV2 and TRBJ1-5; weak D call: TRBD1 (5 bases). V lost 3 bases, J lost 4 bases, and 13 bases lay in between. CDR1 SNHLY and CDR2 FYNNEI come from the germline V gene. The CDR3 totals 15 residues. CDR3 bases read: TGTGCCAGCAGTGAGCAACAGGACCGTAATCAGCCC. Encoded protein: CASSEQQDRNQP. The CDR3 in full is CASSEQQDRNQPQHF. Full variable domain (outside the CDR3, taken from reference TRBV2 and TRBJ1-5): EPEVTQTPSHQVTQMGQEVILRCVPISNHLYFYWYRQILGQKVEFLVSFYNNEISEKSEIFDDQFSVERPDGSNFTLKIRSTKLEDSAMYFCASSEQQDRNQPQHFGDGTRLSIL.

As to this clone: The read finishes 3 residues shy of the CDR3 end, and the germline J gene is used to complete it. The rearrangement links TRBV7-8 to TRBJ1-2; D is perhaps TRBD1 (5 bases). Germline V gene lookup returns CDR1 SGHVS and CDR2 FQNEAQ. This CDR3 has 15 residues. The CDR3 reads CASSLWGRQGDGYTF. Partial CDR3 DNA: TGTGCCAGCAGCTTATGGGGTCGGCAGGGTGACGGC.

About this clone: The read halts 3 residues ahead of the CDR3 end, with the missing end drawn from the germline J gene. The chain carries TRBV18 and TRBJ2-2, with unresolved D. The CDR3 contains 16 residues. The germline V gene has CDR1 KGHSH and CDR2 LQKENI. The CDR3 spells CASSPGVRTTNEKLFF. Partial CDR3 DNA: TGTGCCAGCTCACCAGGAGTAAGAACAACTAATGAAAAG.

As for this clone: Coverage ceases 3 residues before the CDR3 finishes, and the germline J gene fills in the end. This chain joins TRBV19 and TRBJ1-6; D perhaps matches TRBD1 (5 bases). The germline V and J ends were trimmed by 3 bases and 8 bases, with 11 bases remaining between them. Germline V gene sequence: CDR1 LNHDA, CDR2 SQIVND (reference sequence). This CDR3 comprises 14 residues. CDR3 residues: CASSMGQGYSPLHF. The CDR3 bases that were read are TGTGCCAGTAGTATGGGGCAGGGCTATTCACCC.

As regards this clone: The read gets to within 3 residues of the CDR3 end, and the germline J gene fills in the rest. The chain employs TRBV18 and TRBJ2-1; D not resolved. CDR3 length equals 14 residues. Between the trimmed V and J ends, which lost 5 bases and 8 bases, there was a span of 16 bases. The germline V gene has CDR1 KGHSH and CDR2 LQKENI. The DNA read from the CDR3 is TGTGCCAGCTCATTCGGTCTGAGGAGCGATGAG. As protein: CASSFGLRSDE. The full CDR3 protein is CASSFGLRSDEQFF.